Each of the 22 T cell receptor beta chains below was sequenced from the same sample in a study of T cell responses to AZD1222 COVID-19 vaccine. Repertoires were generated with immunoSEQ multiplex PCR, while TCRdb's copy carries only in-frame clones and drops some. This table holds around 150,000 clones, around 95% found once. The sequences come from peripheral blood, collected on day 0 of AZD1222 vaccination. The receptors were sampled from an adult in good health.

The chain carries TRBV3-1 (or the pseudogene TRBV3-2) and TRBJ1-5; the D is unclear. Trimming removed 1 base at V and 7 bases at J, with 5 bases between. Germline V lookup: CDR1 LGHDT, CDR2 YNNKEL (reference sequence). The CDR3 loop spans 12 amino acids. The CDR3 nucleotides read TGTGCCAGCAGCCAAGGAGCGCAGCCCCAGCATTTT. This translates into CASSQGAQPQHF.

The chain links TRBV14 to TRBJ1-1; TRBD1 might be the D (5 bases). Per germline, CDR1 SGHDN and CDR2 FVKESK. The CDR3 extends over 14 amino acids. The V end was cut by 4 bases, the J end by 5 bases, with 14 bases between. The CDR3 reads CASSRQFLNTEAFF. The CDR3 bases are TGTGCCAGCAGCCGACAGTTCCTAAATACTGAAGCTTTCTTT.

The chain links TRBV19 to TRBJ1-6, with 9 nucleotides matching TRBD1. CDR1 and CDR2 (germline): LNHDA, SQIVND (reference sequence). The ends lost 7 bases at V and 10 bases at J; junction bases unmatched: 5. The CDR3 has 13 residues. CDR3 loop: CASTGTGTSPLHF. The CDR3 region has the DNA TGTGCCAGTACCGGGACAGGGACCTCACCCCTCCACTTT.

The J gene is TRBJ2-7, the V gene TRBV27, with 9 bases fitting TRBD1. CDR1 and CDR2 (germline): MNHEY, SMNVEV (reference sequence). The CDR3 extends over 14 amino acids. Unmatched junction bases numbered 4, after V lost 3 bases and J lost 4 bases. CDR3 sequence: CASSFGTGPYEQYF. In DNA form, the CDR3 reads TGTGCCAGCAGTTTCGGGACAGGGCCTTACGAGCAGTACTTC.

The gene calls are TRBV28 and TRBJ1-5; 8 bases are shared with TRBD1. After removal of 5 bases from V and 5 bases from J, the junction contained 11 bases not matched to a gene. Germline V CDR1 and CDR2: MDHEN, SYDVKM. CDR3 size: 16 residues. The CDR3 sequence: CASSTIRDRPHQPQHF. The CDR3 region has the DNA TGTGCCAGCAGTACTATCCGGGACAGGCCCCATCAGCCCCAGCATTTT.

This rearrangement joins TRBV11-2 to TRBJ1-1, with D uncertain. V dropped 5 bases and J dropped 7 bases, with 14 bases sitting between them. Germline V gives CDR1 SGHAT, CDR2 FQNNGV. CDR3 length: 13 amino acids. The CDR3 coding sequence is TGTGCCAGCAGCCGGACCTCTGAAGTTGAAGCTTTCTTT. It is translated as CASSRTSEVEAFF.

The chain carries TRBV30 and TRBJ1-1; the D gene is possibly TRBD1 (5 bases). This CDR3 is 12 amino acids long. Germline V lookup: CDR1 GTSNPN, CDR2 SVGIG (reference sequence). V lost 5 bases and J lost 10, with 17 bases in between. The CDR3 spells CAWWGFPTGAFF. CDR3 DNA sequence: TGTGCCTGGTGGGGGTTCCCCACAGGAGCTTTCTTT. Full variable domain (missing parts from reference TRBV30 and TRBJ1-1): SQTIHQWPATLVQPVGSPLSLECTVEGTSNPNLYWYRQAAGRGLQLLFYSVGIGQISSEVPQNLSASRPQDRQFILSSKKLLLSDSGFYLCAWWGFPTGAFFGQGTRLTVV.

The CDR3 DNA follows: TGTGCCAGCAGCCGACTAATAGCGGGAGGGCAATCCGGGGAGCTGTTTTTT. It specifies CASSRLIAGGQSGELFF. The genes are TRBV5-5 and TRBJ2-2; 11 bases are a match to TRBD2. V lost 4 bases, J lost 6 bases, and 11 bases stayed unmatched. This CDR3 is built from 17 residues. Germline assignment: CDR1 SGHKS and CDR2 YYEKEE (reference sequence).

The gene calls are TRBV7-9 and TRBJ2-5; D tentatively reads TRBD1 or TRBD2 (6 bases each). CDR3 size: 14 residues. Trimming left V 1 base short and J 5 bases short, with 11 bases between. Per the germline V gene, CDR1 is SEHNR and CDR2 is FQNEAQ (reference sequence). The CDR3 sequence is CASSLEGGGETQYF. CDR3 DNA sequence: TGTGCCAGCAGCTTAGAGGGGGGCGGTGAGACCCAGTACTTC. The full variable domain, in which reference TRBV7-9 and TRBJ2-5 provide the parts outside the CDR3, is DTGVSQNPRHKITKRGQNVTFRCDPISEHNRLYWYRQTLGQGPEFLTYFQNEAQLEKSRLLSDRFSAERPKGSFSTLEIQRTEQGDSAMYLCASSLEGGGETQYFGPGTRLLVL.

This rearrangement joins TRBV18 to TRBJ1-3; no definite D call. CDR1 KGHSH and CDR2 LQKENI come from the germline V gene. Trimming removed 3 bases from V and 1 base from J, with 7 bases in between. This CDR3 has 14 amino acids. The CDR3 sequence is CASSPTRSGNTIYF. The CDR3 nucleotides are TGTGCCAGCTCACCGACAAGGTCTGGAAACACCATATATTTT. Complete variable domain (other parts from reference TRBV18 and TRBJ1-3): NAGVMQNPRHLVRRRGQEARLRCSPMKGHSHVYWYRQLPEEGLKFMVYLQKENIIDESGMPKERFSAEFPKEGPSILRIQQVVRGDSAAYFCASSPTRSGNTIYFGEGSWLTVV.

The J gene is TRBJ2-3, the V gene TRBV12-3 or TRBV12-4; no firm D call. V was trimmed by 3 bases and J by 2 bases, leaving 6 bases between them. This CDR3 has 13 residues. In DNA form, the CDR3 reads TGTGCCAGCAGTTTCACACCCACAGATACGCAGTATTTT. Amino acids: CASSFTPTDTQYF.

The chain recombines TRBV6-5 with TRBJ1-2, with no clear D. Germline V gene sequence: CDR1 MNHEY, CDR2 SVGAGI. CDR3 length: 14 amino acids. The V end was cut by 0 bases, the J end by 8 bases, with 13 bases between. DNA for the CDR3: TGTGCCAGCAGTTACTCGTTGTGGGGAAACGGCTACACCTTC. Amino acid sequence: CASSYSLWGNGYTF.

The V and J genes are TRBV19 and TRBJ2-7; tentative D call: TRBD1 (6 bases). Per germline, CDR1 LNHDA and CDR2 SQIVND (reference sequence). The germline V and J ends were trimmed by 2 bases and 7 bases, with 12 bases remaining between them. There are 13 residues in the CDR3. CDR3 DNA: TGTGCCAGTAGTATATCCAGGGGCAAAGAGCAGTACTTC. As protein: CASSISRGKEQYF.

J is TRBJ2-5 and V is TRBV4-2; tentative D call: TRBD1 (5 bases). Trimming removed 1 base from V and 3 bases from J, with 9 bases in between. CDR1 is LGHNA, CDR2 YNFKEQ, per germline. The CDR3 runs to 14 residues. CDR3 sequence: CASSQVSGKETQYF. CDR3 nucleotide sequence: TGTGCCAGCAGCCAAGTCTCAGGGAAAGAGACCCAGTACTTC.

This chain joins TRBV30 and TRBJ2-1; 9 bases agree with TRBD2. The CDR3 spans 14 residues. The germline gives CDR1 GTSNPN, CDR2 SVGIG (reference sequence). J lost 8 bases, V lost 4 bases, and 9 bases had no gene match. CDR3 nucleotides: TGTGCCTGGACCTATAGCGGGAGCGGCGATGAGCAGTTCTTC. Its translation: CAWTYSGSGDEQFF.

The V call is TRBV6-6, the J call TRBJ1-1; the D gene is possibly TRBD1 (6 bases). This CDR3 has 12 residues. The V gene lost 6 bases and the J gene lost 1 base, with 6 bases spanning the gap. Germline lookup yields CDR1 MNHNY and CDR2 SVGAGI (reference sequence). CDR3 region: CASRQGNTEAFF. The CDR3 DNA follows: TGTGCCAGCAGACAGGGGAACACTGAAGCTTTCTTT.

The chain joins TRBV2 to TRBJ2-3; 8 nucleotides agree with TRBD1. The V segment lost 11 bases and the J segment 4 bases; nucleotides outside the gene matches: 8. The CDR3 totals 13 residues. Germline V CDR1 and CDR2: SNHLY, FYNNEI. Written as DNA, the CDR3 is TGTGCCGGGACAGCAGGGGGCCCAGATACGCAGTATTTT. Its protein is CAGTAGGPDTQYF.

This clone was counted once. The gene calls are TRBV5-1 and TRBJ1-6; the D gene is possibly TRBD1 (6 bases). The CDR3 is made up of 15 amino acids. Trimming stripped 3 bases from V and 3 bases from J, with 10 bases between. Germline-derived CDR1 and CDR2 are SGHRS and YFSETQ. CDR3 residues: CASSSETGYNSPLHF. The CDR3 DNA reads as TGCGCCAGCAGCTCCGAGACAGGCTATAATTCACCCCTCCACTTT.

The J gene is TRBJ2-1, the V gene TRBV4-1; TRBD2 is a possible D gene (6 bases). Trimming left V 0 bases short and J 8 bases short, with 14 bases between. CDR1 is MGHRA, CDR2 YSYEKL, per germline. The CDR3 contains 15 residues. The DNA for the CDR3 is TGCGCCAGCAGCCAAGATCGGGGGTCTTCGGATGAGCAGTTCTTC. Residues: CASSQDRGSSDEQFF.

The chain joins TRBV19 to TRBJ1-2; maybe TRBD1 (5 bases). The V end lost 4 bases, the J end lost 1 base, and 16 bases lay between the germline ends. The germline V gene has CDR1 LNHDA and CDR2 SQIVND (reference sequence). The CDR3 runs to 16 residues. The CDR3 reads CASSTPGKHRNYGYTF. The CDR3 nucleotides are TGTGCCAGTAGTACCCCAGGGAAGCACCGTAACTATGGCTACACCTTC.

The chain combines TRBV11-3 with TRBJ1-2, with a weak D call TRBD1 (6 bases). The V and J ends lost 3 bases and 7 bases respectively, with 21 bases between them. The CDR3 extends over 16 amino acids. Germline lookup yields CDR1 SGHNT and CDR2 YENEEA. For the CDR3, the DNA is TGTGCCAGCAGCTTCAGTCCCTCCGACAGGTTGTTTGGCTACACCTTC. Translated: CASSFSPSDRLFGYTF.

V usage is TRBV27 and J usage is TRBJ2-7; D unresolved. The germline V gene encodes CDR1 MNHEY and CDR2 SMNVEV (reference sequence). The CDR3 sequence is 15 residues long. Deletions cut 1 base from V and 4 bases from J, with 14 bases between. CDR3 in amino acids: CASSLWPLTFYEQYF. In DNA, the CDR3 is TGTGCCAGCAGTTTATGGCCCCTGACATTTTACGAGCAGTACTTC.